Below are 30 T cell receptor beta chains sequenced from a single sample in a study of T cell repertoires in cytomegalovirus infection. These TCRs are of unknown antigen specificity. TCRdb used MiXCR to reprocess the reads, holding one entry per CDR3 protein. The table records roughly 990,000 distinct CDR3 sequences, approximately 31% of them present only once. The material was cultured CD8+ T cells from PBMCs, obtained from culture after CMV antigen stimulation. These receptor sequences come from a human donor in good health (CMV status not recorded). Some clones in this sample may be carry-over from other donors' samples.

This clonotype was seen only a few times. The chain recombines TRBV6-1 with TRBJ1-1, with D unclear. The germline V gene has CDR1 MNHNS and CDR2 SASEGT. Trimming stripped 8 bases from V and 1 base from J, with 17 bases between. The CDR3 contains 15 residues. CDR3 region: CASPLALQRNTEAFF. The CDR3 DNA is TGTGCCAGCCCTTTAGCACTTCAAAGGAACACTGAAGCTTTCTTT.

This chain connects TRBV20-1 to TRBJ1-2; D is undetermined. V was shortened by 1 base and J by 4 bases, with 7 bases between the two germline ends. Germline CDR1 and CDR2: DFQATT and SNEGSKA (reference sequence). The CDR3 sequence is 12 residues long. The CDR3 nucleotides are TGCAGTGCTAGAGGTGGTCCCTATGGCTACACCTTC. Translated, it gives CSARGGPYGYTF.

The chain joins TRBV7-9 to TRBJ1-2; D unresolved. Germline lookup yields CDR1 SEHNR and CDR2 FQNEAQ (reference sequence). V lost 1 base to trimming and J lost 5 bases, with 8 bases between them. This CDR3 spans 13 amino acids. The CDR3 nucleotides read TGTGCCAGCAGCTTAGGAGCGGAGTATGGCTACACCTTC. Its translation: CASSLGAEYGYTF.

This clonotype came up once. The J gene is TRBJ1-4, the V gene TRBV7-9; the D is unclear. Germline V lookup: CDR1 SEHNR, CDR2 FQNEAQ (reference sequence). Between the trimmed V and J ends, which lost 4 bases and 6 bases, there was a span of 18 bases. This CDR3 comprises 16 residues. CDR3 in DNA: TGTGCCAGCAGCTGGAGGGCATCTGGTATAGATGAAAAACTGTTTTTT. This translates into CASSWRASGIDEKLFF.

This clonotype was seen repeatedly, ten times or more. This chain links TRBV20-1 with TRBJ1-5, with TRBD1 matching over 8 bases. CDR3 length: 17 residues. With V trimmed by 2 bases and J by 2 bases, 11 bases remained unmatched. CDR1 is DFQATT and CDR2 is SNEGSKA in the germline V gene (reference sequence). CDR3 sequence reads: CSARWRGDRIGNQPQHF. The CDR3 DNA sequence: TGCAGTGCTAGATGGCGGGGGGACAGGATAGGCAATCAGCCCCAGCATTTT.

This clonotype was found once. The rearrangement links TRBV7-9 to TRBJ2-7, with TRBD1 matching 9 bases. The length of the CDR3 is 13 residues. Losses at the gene ends were 7 bases for V and 4 bases for J; bases not matched to a gene: 5. CDR1 is SEHNR and CDR2 is FQNEAQ in the germline V gene (reference sequence). The CDR3 region has the DNA TGTGCCAGCAACGGGGGGACAGGGTACGAGCAGTACGTC. It codes for CASNGGTGYEQYV.

This clonotype showed up just a few times. The chain links TRBV7-6 to TRBJ2-7; D unresolved. There are 15 residues in the CDR3. Germline-derived CDR1 and CDR2 are SGHVS and FNYEAQ. V lost 1 base, J lost 1 base, and 11 bases lay in between. The CDR3, as DNA: TGTGCCAGCAGCTTAGAGGTCAGCCCATCCTACGAGCAGTACTTC. This sequence encodes CASSLEVSPSYEQYF.

The rearrangement links TRBV11-2 to TRBJ2-5, with 13 positions matching TRBD2. The CDR3 spans 16 residues. The V and J ends lost 5 bases and 3 bases, in that order; junction bases with no gene match: 6. Germline-derived CDR1 and CDR2 are SGHAT and FQNNGV. The CDR3 protein is CASSPSGLAGKETQYF. The CDR3 DNA sequence: TGTGCCAGCAGCCCTTCGGGACTAGCGGGGAAAGAGACCCAGTACTTC. The variable domain in full, completed from reference TRBV11-2 and TRBJ2-5, reads EAGVAQSPRYKIIEKRQSVAFWCNPISGHATLYWYQQILGQGPKLLIQFQNNGVVDDSQLPKDRFSAERLKGVDSTLKIQPAKLEDSAVYLCASSPSGLAGKETQYFGPGTRLLVL.

Many counts were recorded for this clonotype. This rearrangement joins TRBV2 to TRBJ2-1, with D unclear. V lost 1 base, J lost 5 bases, and 6 bases lay in between. The CDR3 has 13 amino acids. Germline values: CDR1 SNHLY, CDR2 FYNNEI. The chain's CDR3 is CASSEGGNNEQFF. DNA for the CDR3: TGTGCCAGCAGTGAAGGGGGAAACAATGAGCAGTTCTTC.

This clonotype was recorded many times. J is TRBJ1-4 and V is TRBV12-3 or TRBV12-4; possibly TRBD1 for D (5 bases). Trimming cost V 5 bases and J 4 bases, with 11 bases left between them. The CDR3 consists of 14 residues. The CDR3 DNA follows: TGTGCCAGCAGTGGGGACGGATTTAATGAAAAACTGTTTTTT. As protein: CASSGDGFNEKLFF.

Concerning this clonotype itself: The junction does not match germline at one end; this may be a read error. The V and J genes are TRBV27 and TRBJ2-3, with D unclear. This CDR3 region has 14 residues. Germline V lookup: CDR1 MNHEY, CDR2 SMNVEV (reference sequence). In DNA, the CDR3 is TGTGCCACCGCCGACGTCACTCTCACAGATACGCGGTATTTT. It specifies CATADVTLTDTRYF.

About this clonotype: The germline gene is not matched at one end of the junction; a read error may be the cause. The chain uses TRBV11-1 and TRBJ2-7; D gene uncertain. This CDR3 is 15 amino acids long. Germline assignment: CDR1 SGHAT and CDR2 FQDESV (reference sequence). Written as DNA, the CDR3 is TGTGCCAGCAGCTTACCCTGGACGGCTACCTACGAGCAGAACTTC. Its translation is CASSLPWTATYEQNF. The entire variable domain, with the rest obtained from reference TRBV11-1 and TRBJ2-7, is as follows: EAEVAQSPRYKITEKSQAVAFWCDPISGHATLYWYRQILGQGPELLVQFQDESVVDDSQLPKDRFSAERLKGVDSTLKIQPAELGDSAMYLCASSLPWTATYEQNFGPGTRLTVT.

This rearrangement joins TRBV19 to TRBJ2-1, with D unclear. The CDR3 has 10 residues. With 10 bases removed from V and 10 bases from J, the gap between germline ends came to 11 bases. Germline values: CDR1 LNHDA, CDR2 SQIVND (reference sequence). CDR3 DNA: TGTGCCACCGAGCATGGGGAGCAGTTCTTC. It is translated as CATEHGEQFF. Variable domain in full (rest from reference TRBV19 and TRBJ2-1): DGGITQSPKYLFRKEGQNVTLSCEQNLNHDAMYWYRQDPGQGLRLIYYSQIVNDFQKGDIAEGYSVSREKKESFPLTVTSAQKNPTAFYLCATEHGEQFFGPGTRLTVL.

This chain uses TRBV6-2 or TRBV6-3 with TRBJ1-2; D ambiguous. V dropped 7 bases and J dropped 4 bases, with 13 bases sitting between them. Germline loops: CDR1 MNHEY, CDR2 SVGEGT. The CDR3 covers 13 residues. Written as DNA, the CDR3 is TGTGCCAGCACCATTCAAGGTCCCTATGGCTACACCTTC. Translation gives CASTIQGPYGYTF.

This clonotype has a handful of counts. The rearrangement joins TRBV6-5 to TRBJ2-1; 12 bases align to TRBD2. The V segment lost 6 bases and the J segment 0 bases; nucleotides outside the gene matches: 9. Germline V gene lookup returns CDR1 MNHEY and CDR2 SVGAGI. This CDR3 contains 18 residues. The CDR3 nucleotides are TGTGCCAGCAGGGGGGGACTAGCGGGCCTCAGCTCCTACAATGAGCAGTTCTTC. Its translation is CASRGGLAGLSSYNEQFF.

The chain couples TRBV2 to TRBJ2-2; TRBD1 matches 7 bases. Germline CDR1 SNHLY, CDR2 FYNNEI. The CDR3 totals 16 residues. The J segment lost 6 bases and the V segment lost 10 bases, leaving 17 bases of the junction unmatched. CDR3 coding DNA: TGTGCCACCCTGCGTGTTGGGGACAGTTCGTCCGGGGAGCTGTTTTTT. Protein sequence: CATLRVGDSSSGELFF.

The rearrangement joins TRBV6-6 to TRBJ2-7; D is perhaps TRBD1 or TRBD2 (5 bases each). The CDR3 is 14 amino acids. Germline assignment: CDR1 MNHNY and CDR2 SVGAGI (reference sequence). V gave up 6 bases and J gave up 2 bases, with 14 bases separating them. The CDR3: CASRTGTMAYEQYF. The CDR3 DNA is TGTGCCAGCAGGACCGGGACGATGGCCTACGAGCAGTACTTC.

This clonotype was observed a few times. The chain couples TRBV6-2 or TRBV6-3 to TRBJ1-1, with TRBD1 matching 7 bases. The germline CDR1 and CDR2 sequences are MNHEY and SVGEGT. The CDR3 has 12 amino acids. The V and J ends lost 10 bases and 13 bases, in that order; junction bases with no gene match: 15. The CDR3 coding sequence is TGTGCCACCGTCCTGGGACAGTTCAAGGTTTTCTTT. As protein: CATVLGQFKVFF.

There are a few counts of this clonotype. This chain joins TRBV7-4 and TRBJ2-3; D ambiguous. Between the trimmed V and J ends, which lost 1 base and 0 bases, there was a span of 11 bases. CDR3 length: 16 residues. Looked up from germline, CDR1 is SGHVT and CDR2 is SQSDAQ. The CDR3 region has the DNA TGTGCCAGCAGCTTAGTTACTTACGTAAGCACAGATACGCAGTATTTT. Translation gives CASSLVTYVSTDTQYF.

V is TRBV24-1 and J is TRBJ2-2, with D tentatively TRBD1 or TRBD2 (5 bases each). The V end lost 9 bases, the J end lost 0 bases, and 7 bases lay between the germline ends. This CDR3 has 13 residues. Per germline, CDR1 KGHDR and CDR2 SFDVKD. CDR3 nucleotides: TGTGCCACCCGAGGGGCGAACACCGGGGAGCTGTTTTTT. It specifies CATRGANTGELFF.

Concerning this clonotype: An end of the junction differs from the germline gene, which may be a read error. This chain uses TRBV6-9 with TRBJ1-1; TRBD1 matches 10 bases. CDR3 length: 15 amino acids. Germline V gives CDR1 MNHGY, CDR2 SVAAGI. CDR3 DNA: TGTGCCAACAGTTTGACAGGGGGCGAGGTCACTGAAGCTTTCTTT. This gives the protein CANSLTGGEVTEAFF.

The chain has TRBV4-1 and TRBJ2-3; 13 bases map to TRBD2. The V gene's germline CDR1 is MGHRA and CDR2 YSYEKL. V shed 2 bases, J shed 4 bases, and the junction held 15 bases outside the gene matches. CDR3 length: 20 residues. CDR3 protein: CASSQPEETSGGPWSDTQYF. The CDR3 bases are TGCGCCAGCAGCCAACCGGAAGAGACTAGCGGGGGGCCTTGGTCAGATACGCAGTATTTT.

Note on this clonotype: This is likely a read error, given that the CDR3 carries no conserved phenylalanine or tryptophan at its end. The chain joins TRBV6-8 to TRBJ2-3; D unclear. The CDR3 extends over 14 amino acids. V was clipped by 6 bases and J by 2 bases, with 12 bases between them. The germline CDR1 and CDR2 sequences are MNHGY and SAAAGT. CDR3 DNA sequence: TGTGCCAGCAGCCAGCAGGCCTTCACAGATACGCAGTATTAT. This gives the protein CASSQQAFTDTQYY.

The chain combines TRBV27 with TRBJ2-2; D might be TRBD1 (5 bases). The ends were cut back, 0 bases at V and 6 bases at J, with 14 bases in the middle. Germline CDR1 is MNHEY and CDR2 is SMNVEV (reference sequence). This CDR3 comprises 16 residues. The CDR3 spells CASSLSILGRAGELFF. DNA for the CDR3: TGTGCCAGCAGTTTATCTATCTTGGGCAGGGCCGGGGAGCTGTTTTTT.

This clonotype was seen a few times. J is TRBJ2-5 and V is TRBV2, with D hard to call. Per the germline V gene, CDR1 is SNHLY and CDR2 is FYNNEI. The germline V and J ends were trimmed by 8 bases and 5 bases, with 18 bases remaining between them. The CDR3 consists of 14 residues. The DNA for the CDR3 is TGTGCCAGCGGAGAACATATGGTGGGGGAGACCCAGTACTTC. This gives the protein CASGEHMVGETQYF.

This clonotype showed up many times. This rearrangement joins TRBV7-6 to TRBJ1-1; no clear D gene. CDR3 length: 13 residues. V lost 0 bases to trimming and J lost 7 bases, with 9 bases between them. Germline V gene lookup returns CDR1 SGHVS and CDR2 FNYEAQ. In nucleotides, the CDR3 is TGTGCCAGCAGCTTAGCCCATCCTCGTGAAGCTTTCTTT. Protein: CASSLAHPREAFF.

J is TRBJ2-3 and V is TRBV10-2; 7 nucleotides agree with TRBD2. CDR3 length: 16 residues. V was clipped by 6 bases and J by 0 bases; unmatched bases: 9. Looked up from germline, CDR1 is WSHSY and CDR2 is SAAADI. DNA of the CDR3: TGCGCCAGCAGAAAGACAACTAGCGCGAGCACAGATACGCAGTATTTT. Amino acids: CASRKTTSASTDTQYF.

This chain joins TRBV12-3 or TRBV12-4 and TRBJ1-5; no clear D. V shed 8 bases and J shed 5 bases, with 10 bases lying between them. The CDR3 extends over 12 amino acids. CDR3 nucleotides: TGTGCCAGCGGGGAGGATTATCAGCCCCAGCATTTT. Translation: CASGEDYQPQHF.

CDR3 loop: CASSIRQGAGETQYF. CDR3 coding DNA: TGTGCCAGCAGCATACGACAGGGGGCCGGGGAGACCCAGTACTTC. The chain combines TRBV7-9 with TRBJ2-5; TRBD1 matches at 10 bases. The CDR3 has 15 amino acids. Germline V gene sequence: CDR1 SEHNR, CDR2 FQNEAQ (reference sequence). V lost 5 bases to trimming and J lost 5 bases; unmatched junction nucleotides: 8.

This clonotype is labeled medium-sized. This chain connects TRBV7-2 to TRBJ2-2; TRBD1 aligns across 11 bases. The junction had 4 bases not matched to a gene; V was cut back by 3 bases and J by 7 bases. CDR3 length: 15 amino acids. Per the germline V gene, CDR1 is SGHTA and CDR2 is FQGNSA. CDR3 protein: CASSFGQGADGELFF. Here the CDR3 DNA reads TGTGCCAGCAGCTTTGGACAGGGGGCTGACGGGGAGCTGTTTTTT.